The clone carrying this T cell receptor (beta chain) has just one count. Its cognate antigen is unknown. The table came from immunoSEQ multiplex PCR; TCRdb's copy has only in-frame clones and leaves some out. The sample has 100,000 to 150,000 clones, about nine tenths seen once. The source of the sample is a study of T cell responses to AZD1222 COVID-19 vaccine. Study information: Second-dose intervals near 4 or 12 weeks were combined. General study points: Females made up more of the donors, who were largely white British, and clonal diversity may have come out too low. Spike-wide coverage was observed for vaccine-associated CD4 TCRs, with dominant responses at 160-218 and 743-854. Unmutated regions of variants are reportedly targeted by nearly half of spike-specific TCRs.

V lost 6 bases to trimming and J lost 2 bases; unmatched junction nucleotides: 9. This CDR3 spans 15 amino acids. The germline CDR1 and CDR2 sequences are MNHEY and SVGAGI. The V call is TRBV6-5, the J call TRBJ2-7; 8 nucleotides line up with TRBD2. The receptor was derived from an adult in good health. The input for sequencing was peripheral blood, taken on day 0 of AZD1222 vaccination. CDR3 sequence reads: CASSPLLAAAYEQYF. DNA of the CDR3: TGTGCCAGCAGCCCCCTACTAGCGGCAGCCTACGAGCAGTACTTC.